This T cell receptor beta chain was observed in a study of cytomegalovirus exposure and HLA in healthy donors. The germline CDR1 and CDR2 sequences are LGHNT and FRNRAP. Trimming pared 4 bases from V and 6 bases from J, leaving 12 bases between. The CDR3 runs 14 residues. Study-wide points: Accurate prediction of HLA-A and HLA-B alleles (for most subjects) was reportedly achieved from TCR beta sequences.

This clone showed up just a few times. The antigen remains unidentified. The PCR had 60 Vbeta and 13 Jbeta primers. Sequencing was performed with immunoSEQ multiplex PCR; in TCRdb, only in-frame clones are kept and a portion is missing. The sample lists about 130,000 clones, about three quarters seen once, with 3% to 4.5% in the top ten. Sequenced: PBMCs. The chain links TRBV12-5 to TRBJ2-2; D is perhaps TRBD2 (7 bases). This TCR was recovered from a male donor in good health and CMV-seronegative. CDR3 sequence: CASGWGGQPGELFF. The CDR3 DNA reads as TGTGCTAGTGGTTGGGGGGGGCAGCCCGGGGAGCTGTTTTTT. The variable domain in full, completed from reference TRBV12-5 and TRBJ2-2, reads DARVTQTPRHKVTEMGQEVTMRCQPILGHNTVFWYRQTMMQGLELLAYFRNRAPLDDSGMPKDRFSAEMPDATLATLKIQPSEPRDSAVYFCASGWGGQPGELFFGEGSRLTVL.